This entry lists 32 T cell receptor beta chains sequenced from one sample in a study of T cell repertoires in cytomegalovirus infection. TCRdb reanalysed the reads using MiXCR and keeps one entry per CDR3 protein. The sample gives around 200,000 distinct CDR3 sequences, 30% to 45% of which show up once; approximately 59% is in the top ten. The antigens for these receptors are not known. Sequencing used CD8+ T cells from cultured PBMCs, obtained from culture after CMV antigen stimulation. The receptors derive from a human donor in good health (CMV status not recorded). Some clones in this sample may be carry-over from other donors' samples.

The V call is TRBV7-9, the J call TRBJ2-1, with 9 bases identical to TRBD1. The germline CDR1 and CDR2 sequences are SEHNR and FQNEAQ (reference sequence). The ends lost 5 bases at V and 8 bases at J; junction bases unmatched: 10. CDR3 length: 15 amino acids. CDR3 bases: TGTGCCAGCAGCATGGCGGGACAGGGCCGCCATGAGCAGTTCTTC. Protein sequence: CASSMAGQGRHEQFF. The entire variable domain, with the rest obtained from reference TRBV7-9 and TRBJ2-1, is as follows: DTGVSQNPRHKITKRGQNVTFRCDPISEHNRLYWYRQTLGQGPEFLTYFQNEAQLEKSRLLSDRFSAERPKGSFSTLEIQRTEQGDSAMYLCASSMAGQGRHEQFFGPGTRLTVL.

This sequence joins TRBV11-1 and TRBJ2-5, with 11 bases fitting TRBD1. The CDR3 sequence is 14 residues long. Unmatched junction bases numbered 4, after V lost 7 bases and J lost 3 bases. Looked up from germline, CDR1 is SGHAT and CDR2 is FQDESV (reference sequence). The CDR3: CASTRGQGEETQYF. DNA for the CDR3: TGTGCCAGCACCCGGGGACAGGGGGAAGAGACCCAGTACTTC.

The chain combines TRBV19 with TRBJ2-7, with D perhaps matching TRBD2 (6 bases). Germline assignment: CDR1 LNHDA and CDR2 SQIVND (reference sequence). This CDR3 has 18 residues. Deletions cut 1 base from V and 4 bases from J, with 23 bases between. CDR3 region: CASSIAPQRLGDRYEQYF. Written as DNA, the CDR3 is TGTGCCAGTAGTATAGCCCCCCAACGACTAGGAGATCGGTACGAGCAGTACTTC.

The chain employs TRBV6-1 and TRBJ1-4; no firm D call. This CDR3 contains 15 residues. CDR1 MNHNS and CDR2 SASEGT come from the germline V gene. V lost 2 bases and J lost 8, with 15 bases in between. CDR3 sequence (DNA): TGTGCCAGCAGTGAACGTCCAACAGTCTCGGAAAAACTGTTTTTT. The encoded protein is CASSERPTVSEKLFF.

The CDR3: CASSLAAGTEQFF. The CDR3 DNA follows: TGTGCCAGCAGCTTAGCTGCCGGGACCGAGCAGTTCTTC. The chain uses TRBV7-6 and TRBJ2-1; possibly TRBD1 or TRBD2 for D (5 bases each). The germline V and J ends were trimmed by 0 bases and 10 bases, with 10 bases remaining between them. The V gene's germline CDR1 is SGHVS and CDR2 FNYEAQ. This CDR3 is 13 amino acids long.

The chain is built from TRBV27 and TRBJ1-3; maybe TRBD1 (6 bases). V lost 4 bases and J 2 bases, leaving 9 bases between the germline ends. There are 14 residues in the CDR3. Germline V gives CDR1 MNHEY, CDR2 SMNVEV (reference sequence). CDR3 region: CASSYGGPGNTIYF. CDR3 DNA sequence: TGTGCCAGCAGTTACGGGGGCCCTGGAAACACCATATATTTT.

This clonotype was seen more than once but under ten times. V usage is TRBV7-8 and J usage is TRBJ1-2; possibly TRBD1 for D (6 bases). With 4 bases removed from V and 1 base from J, the gap between germline ends came to 16 bases. This CDR3 contains 16 residues. Germline-derived CDR1 and CDR2 are SGHVS and FQNEAQ. The CDR3 sequence is CASSYGMGAFNYGYTF. As DNA, the CDR3 is TGTGCCAGCAGCTATGGCATGGGGGCCTTTAACTATGGCTACACCTTC. Using reference TRBV7-8 and TRBJ1-2 for the parts outside the CDR3, the full variable domain is GAGVSQSPRYKVAKRGQDVALRCDPISGHVSLFWYQQALGQGPEFLTYFQNEAQLDKSGLPSDRFFAERPEGSVSTLKIQRTQQEDSAVYLCASSYGMGAFNYGYTFGSGTRLTVV.

The sample holds a few counts of this clonotype. This sequence joins TRBV7-9 and TRBJ2-7; the match to TRBD2 covers 10 bases. The CDR3 is made up of 15 amino acids. Per the germline V gene, CDR1 is SEHNR and CDR2 is FQNEAQ (reference sequence). The J segment lost 4 bases and the V segment lost 5 bases, leaving 8 bases of the junction unmatched. The CDR3 here is CASSPVGTSAYEQYF. The CDR3 DNA reads as TGTGCCAGCAGCCCCGTAGGGACTAGCGCATACGAGCAGTACTTC. Full variable domain (outside the CDR3, taken from reference TRBV7-9 and TRBJ2-7): DTGVSQNPRHKITKRGQNVTFRCDPISEHNRLYWYRQTLGQGPEFLTYFQNEAQLEKSRLLSDRFSAERPKGSFSTLEIQRTEQGDSAMYLCASSPVGTSAYEQYFGPGTRLTVT.

The chain combines TRBV6-1 with TRBJ1-1; D gene unclear. The germline CDR1 and CDR2 sequences are MNHNS and SASEGT. There are 15 residues in the CDR3. The V and J ends lost 2 bases and 1 base respectively, with 11 bases between them. CDR3: CASSEKWTGNTEAFF. CDR3 nucleotides: TGTGCCAGCAGTGAAAAGTGGACCGGGAACACTGAAGCTTTCTTT.

This clonotype came up a few times. This chain links TRBV12-3 or TRBV12-4 with TRBJ2-5; no firm D call. The CDR3 is made up of 15 amino acids. V lost 3 bases to trimming and J lost 2 bases, with 13 bases between them. CDR3 bases: TGTGCCAGCAGTTTCTGGAGTGGCCCTCAAGAGACCCAGTACTTC. Translated, it gives CASSFWSGPQETQYF.

The chain employs TRBV10-3 and TRBJ2-3; D tentatively fits TRBD1 or TRBD2 (7 bases each). Germline lookup yields CDR1 ENHRY and CDR2 SYGVKD. This CDR3 contains 15 residues. V gave up 7 bases and J gave up 3 bases, with 17 bases separating them. Here the CDR3 DNA reads TGTGCCATCACCCAGGGGGGCGGGGGAACAGATACGCAGTATTTT. This sequence encodes CAITQGGGGTDTQYF.

The V gene is TRBV7-3, the J gene TRBJ2-1, with TRBD2 matching 7 bases. The CDR3 contains 15 residues. J lost 4 bases, V lost 1 base, and 4 bases had no gene match. Germline V lookup: CDR1 SGHTA, CDR2 FQGTGA. The DNA for the CDR3 is TGTGCCAGCAGCTTAAGGCTAGCGGATTACAATGAGCAGTTCTTC. This gives the protein CASSLRLADYNEQFF.

This clonotype came up a few times. The V gene is TRBV6-6, the J gene TRBJ1-4; D not certain. The CDR3 spans 14 residues. Germline assignment: CDR1 MNHNY and CDR2 SVGAGI (reference sequence). The ends were cut back, 5 bases at V and 0 bases at J, with 7 bases in the middle. The DNA of the CDR3 is TGTGCCAGCAGTCCAGTTGCAACTAATGAAAAACTGTTTTTT. It yields the protein CASSPVATNEKLFF.

V and J are TRBV7-9 and TRBJ2-1; 8 nucleotides align to TRBD1. The length of the CDR3 is 15 residues. The V and J ends lost 5 bases and 7 bases, in that order; junction bases with no gene match: 10. Per germline, CDR1 SEHNR and CDR2 FQNEAQ (reference sequence). CDR3 DNA: TGTGCCAGCAGCATCCCAAGGACAGGGATGAATGAGCAGTTCTTC. Residues: CASSIPRTGMNEQFF.

This clonotype was observed a handful of times. The chain is built from TRBV27 and TRBJ1-2; D not resolved. Germline values: CDR1 MNHEY, CDR2 SMNVEV (reference sequence). Trimming pared 5 bases from V and 1 base from J, leaving 11 bases between. CDR3 length: 14 amino acids. CDR3 residues: CASSPSGSNYGYTF. CDR3 DNA: TGTGCCAGCAGTCCCTCGGGCAGTAACTATGGCTACACCTTC.

V usage is TRBV4-1 and J usage is TRBJ1-1; TRBD1 might be the D (5 bases). Trimming removed 1 base from V and 6 bases from J, with 9 bases in between. This CDR3 comprises 13 residues. The germline CDR1 and CDR2 sequences are MGHRA and YSYEKL. DNA of the CDR3: TGCGCCAGCAGCCAAGCACGGGGACCTGAAGCTTTCTTT. Translated, it gives CASSQARGPEAFF.

The V call is TRBV7-9, the J call TRBJ1-2; TRBD1 matches 7 bases. The CDR3 has 14 residues. Germline V gene data show CDR1 as SEHNR and CDR2 as FQNEAQ (reference sequence). Unmatched junction bases numbered 11, after V lost 5 bases and J lost 8 bases. The CDR3: CASSRQQGRWGYTF. Written as DNA, the CDR3 is TGTGCCAGCAGCCGACAACAGGGGCGTTGGGGCTACACCTTC.

This clonotype was counted only a few times. This chain links TRBV12-3 or TRBV12-4 with TRBJ2-1; 8 nucleotides align to TRBD2. With V trimmed by 4 bases and J by 8 bases, 10 bases remained unmatched. This CDR3 has 15 residues. The CDR3 coding sequence is TGTGCCAGCAGTTCCGTTACGGGGGGGCCGGATGAGCAGTTCTTC. This translates into CASSSVTGGPDEQFF.

This clonotype came up many times. The rearrangement uses TRBV7-8 and TRBJ1-6; 9 bases are a match to TRBD1. CDR1 is SGHVS, CDR2 FQNEAQ, per germline. Trimming removed 5 bases from V and 0 bases from J; junction bases left unmatched: 14. This CDR3 region has 20 residues. This chain's CDR3 is CASSAQGQGSYSSYNSPLHF. CDR3 nucleotides: TGTGCCAGCAGCGCCCAGGGACAGGGTTCCTACAGCTCCTATAATTCACCCCTCCACTTT. The complete variable domain, with remaining parts taken from reference TRBV7-8 and TRBJ1-6, reads GAGVSQSPRYKVAKRGQDVALRCDPISGHVSLFWYQQALGQGPEFLTYFQNEAQLDKSGLPSDRFFAERPEGSVSTLKIQRTQQEDSAVYLCASSAQGQGSYSSYNSPLHFGNGTRLTVT.

This chain links TRBV7-9 with TRBJ1-4, with 7 bases lining up with TRBD1. Looked up from germline, CDR1 is SEHNR and CDR2 is FQNEAQ (reference sequence). The CDR3 is made up of 15 amino acids. J lost 9 bases, V lost 3 bases, and 10 bases had no gene match. CDR3 bases: TGTGCCAGCAGCTTCTCGACAGGGTTGCGGAAAAAACTGTTTTTT. Its protein is CASSFSTGLRKKLFF.

This clonotype was detected only a few times. V and J are TRBV24-1 and TRBJ1-2; D is ambiguous. The ends were cut back, 4 bases at V and 2 bases at J, with 10 bases in the middle. There are 14 residues in the CDR3. Germline V gene data show CDR1 as KGHDR and CDR2 as SFDVKD. The CDR3 loop reads CATSDYGLNYGYTF. CDR3 in DNA: TGTGCCACCAGTGACTACGGACTGAACTATGGCTACACCTTC.

The table lists this clonotype with many counts. The V and J genes are TRBV7-9 and TRBJ2-7, with 9 bases that match TRBD2. Germline V gene sequence: CDR1 SEHNR, CDR2 FQNEAQ (reference sequence). CDR3 length equals 15 residues. V shed 5 bases and J 5 bases; nucleotides not matched to a gene: 10. The chain's CDR3 is CASSVPGLAFDEQYF. CDR3 coding DNA: TGTGCCAGCAGCGTCCCGGGACTAGCTTTCGACGAGCAGTACTTC.

The V call is TRBV28, the J call TRBJ1-3; the match to TRBD1 covers 7 bases. The CDR3 contains 14 residues. The germline CDR1 and CDR2 sequences are MDHEN and SYDVKM. The V gene end was trimmed by 6 bases and the J gene end by 4 bases; junction bases not matched to a gene: 6. As DNA, the CDR3 is TGTGCCAGCAGGGGGACAGTCTCCGGAAACACCATATATTTT. Its protein is CASRGTVSGNTIYF. Full variable domain (missing parts from reference TRBV28 and TRBJ1-3): DVKVTQSSRYLVKRTGEKVFLECVQDMDHENMFWYRQDPGLGLRLIYFSYDVKMKEKGDIPEGYSVSREKKERFSLILESASTNQTSMYLCASRGTVSGNTIYFGEGSWLTVV.

For the CDR3, the DNA is TGTGCCAGTAGTATAAGGGACAGGGCTCAGGACATTCAGTACTTC. It encodes CASSIRDRAQDIQYF. This chain uses TRBV19 with TRBJ2-4; 9 bases line up with TRBD1. V lost 2 bases to trimming and J lost 8 bases; unmatched junction nucleotides: 7. CDR3 size: 15 residues. Germline V gene lookup returns CDR1 LNHDA and CDR2 SQIVND (reference sequence).

This sequence joins TRBV7-8 and TRBJ2-3, with 10 nucleotides matching TRBD1. The germline CDR1 and CDR2 sequences are SGHVS and FQNEAQ. Germline trimming cut 5 bases from V and 5 bases from J; bases unmatched to any gene: 10. The CDR3 loop spans 16 amino acids. The CDR3 is CASSRGVDRGRDTQYF. CDR3 in DNA: TGTGCCAGCAGCAGAGGGGTTGACAGGGGGCGAGATACGCAGTATTTT.

J is TRBJ1-5 and V is TRBV28, with 8 bases that match TRBD1. The germline CDR1 and CDR2 sequences are MDHEN and SYDVKM. The CDR3 totals 16 residues. J gave up 6 bases and V 2 bases, and 9 bases lay outside the gene matches. The CDR3 DNA reads TGTGCCAGCAGTTTACTTACAGGGGGTAGAGGTCAGCCCCAGCATTTT. Its protein product is CASSLLTGGRGQPQHF. Full variable domain (missing parts from reference TRBV28 and TRBJ1-5): DVKVTQSSRYLVKRTGEKVFLECVQDMDHENMFWYRQDPGLGLRLIYFSYDVKMKEKGDIPEGYSVSREKKERFSLILESASTNQTSMYLCASSLLTGGRGQPQHFGDGTRLSIL.

Turning to this clonotype: The CDR3 end shows no conserved phenylalanine or tryptophan, and so a read error is likely. The J gene is TRBJ2-1, the V gene TRBV7-6, with 11 bases fitting TRBD2. Germline values: CDR1 SGHVS, CDR2 FNYEAQ. The CDR3 has 17 amino acids. V was clipped by 5 bases and J by 7 bases; unmatched bases: 13. The CDR3 DNA is TGTGCCAGCAGCGCGACCATTAGCGGGAGGGCGGATAATGAGCAGTTCTTA. It is translated as CASSATISGRADNEQFL.

This clonotype occurred a few times. The chain joins TRBV11-2 to TRBJ2-7; 11 bases fit TRBD2. Unmatched junction bases numbered 9, after V lost 5 bases and J lost 0 bases. The CDR3 covers 17 residues. Germline V gene lookup returns CDR1 SGHAT and CDR2 FQNNGV. CDR3 loop: CASSPWASGGNSYEQYF. The CDR3 DNA follows: TGTGCCAGCAGCCCGTGGGCTAGCGGGGGGAACTCCTACGAGCAGTACTTC.

This clonotype was detected only a few times. The chain is built from TRBV28 and TRBJ2-5, with 13 bases matching TRBD2. Germline trimming cut 5 bases from V and 1 base from J; bases unmatched to any gene: 10. The CDR3 loop spans 18 amino acids. The germline V gene has CDR1 MDHEN and CDR2 SYDVKM. For the CDR3, the DNA is TGTGCCAGCAGTCCGCTCGGACTAGCGGGAGCCTTCCAAGAGACCCAGTACTTC. Its translation is CASSPLGLAGAFQETQYF.

This clonotype occurred a few times. The J gene is TRBJ2-1, the V gene TRBV5-1; D unclear. The CDR3 has 14 residues. Germline V CDR1 and CDR2: SGHRS, YFSETQ. Trimming left V 2 bases short and J 2 bases short, with 8 bases between. The CDR3 protein is CASSLEAPYNEQFF. CDR3 nucleotide sequence: TGCGCCAGCAGCTTAGAAGCACCCTACAATGAGCAGTTCTTC. The full variable domain, completed using reference TRBV5-1 and TRBJ2-1, is KAGVTQTPRYLIKTRGQQVTLSCSPISGHRSVSWYQQTPGQGLQFLFEYFSETQRNKGNFPGRFSGRQFSNSRSEMNVSTLELGDSALYLCASSLEAPYNEQFFGPGTRLTVL.

The sample holds many counts of this clonotype. The chain employs TRBV7-2 and TRBJ2-7; 12 bases agree with TRBD2. J gave up 6 bases and V 5 bases, and 5 bases lay outside the gene matches. Germline CDR1 and CDR2: SGHTA and FQGNSA. The CDR3 spans 14 residues. The CDR3 loop reads CASSLLAGGAEQYF. CDR3 bases: TGTGCCAGCAGCCTCCTAGCGGGAGGGGCCGAGCAGTACTTC.

This clonotype showed up just a few times. The chain employs TRBV7-9 and TRBJ2-1, with TRBD2 as a possible D gene (6 bases). CDR3 size: 13 residues. Trimming took 5 bases from V and 7 from J, leaving 12 bases between them. CDR1 is SEHNR, CDR2 FQNEAQ, per germline (reference sequence). The CDR3, as DNA: TGTGCCAGCAGCCCGCCGGGAGTAAATGAGCAGTTCTTC. This sequence encodes CASSPPGVNEQFF.